The sample holds many counts of the clone carrying this T cell receptor beta chain. Its antigen is as yet unknown. This CDR3 comprises 13 residues. Germline V CDR1 and CDR2: SSHAT, FNYEAQ (reference sequence). This sample was included in a study of identical twins. General study points: Fewer insertions characterized abundant cord blood beta clonotypes, whereas memory repertoires showed none.

A single record per CDR3 protein comes from TCRdb applying MiXCR to the 5' RACE reads. The data contain some 260,000 distinct CDR3 sequences, over 13% of them singletons. The V call is TRBV7-7, the J call TRBJ2-5; 9 nucleotides match TRBD2. This receptor was taken from a woman aged 18-29 years in good health. Sequencing input: memory (CD45RO+) T cells sorted from blood. This CDR3 is CASAGGHQETQYF. The CDR3 DNA is TGTGCTAGTGCGGGGGGGCACCAAGAGACCCAGTACTTC.